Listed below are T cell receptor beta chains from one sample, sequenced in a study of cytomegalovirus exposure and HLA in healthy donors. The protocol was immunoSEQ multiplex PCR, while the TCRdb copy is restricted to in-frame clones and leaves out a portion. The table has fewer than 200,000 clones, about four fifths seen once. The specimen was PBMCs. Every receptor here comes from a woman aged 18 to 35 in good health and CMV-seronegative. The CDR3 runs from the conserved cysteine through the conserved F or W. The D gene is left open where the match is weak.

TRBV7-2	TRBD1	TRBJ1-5	CASSLAQGAHQPQHF
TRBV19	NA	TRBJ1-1	CASRKKDSMNTEAFF
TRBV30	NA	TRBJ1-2	CAWSASYRVGYGYTF
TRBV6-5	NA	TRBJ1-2	CASSYPGQSFYGYTF
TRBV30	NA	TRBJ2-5	CAWSGSQETQYF
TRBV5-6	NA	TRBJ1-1	CASSKEEGMNTEAFF
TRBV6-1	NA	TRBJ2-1	CASSDVYSYNEQFF
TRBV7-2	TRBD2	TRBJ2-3	CASSLVPSGRDTQYF
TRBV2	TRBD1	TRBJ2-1	CASNADRALYNEQFF
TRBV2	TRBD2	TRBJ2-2	CASGGLAGDGDTGELFF
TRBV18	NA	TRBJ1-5	CASSTDRNNQPQHF
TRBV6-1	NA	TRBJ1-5	CASSGGATNQPQHF
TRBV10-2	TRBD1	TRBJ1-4	CATRTGTNEKLFF
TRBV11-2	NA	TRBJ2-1	CASSFERGEQFF
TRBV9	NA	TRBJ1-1	CASSGGHSLRRDTEAFF
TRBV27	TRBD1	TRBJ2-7	CASSPDRGDYEQYF
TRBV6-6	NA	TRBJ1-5	CASSYSTGNQPQHF
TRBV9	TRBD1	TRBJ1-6	CASSVGDSSYNSPLHF
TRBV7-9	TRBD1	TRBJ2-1	CASSGTGGSYNEQFF
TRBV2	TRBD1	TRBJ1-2	CARQGVFNYGYTF
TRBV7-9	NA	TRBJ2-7	CASSPSGGEQYF
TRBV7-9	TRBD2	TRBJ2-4	CASSNLLAGGPVNIQYF
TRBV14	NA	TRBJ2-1	CASSQDRWEPYNEQFF
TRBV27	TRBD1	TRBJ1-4	CANPCPGTGVEKLFF
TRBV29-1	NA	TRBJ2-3	CSVSERRGLTDTQYF
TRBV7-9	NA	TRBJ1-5	CASSLVNSNQPQHF
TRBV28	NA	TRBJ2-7	CASLRGGSYEQYF
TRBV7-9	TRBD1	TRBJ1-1	CASSLWTGRSTEAFF
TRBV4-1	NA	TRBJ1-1	CASSQDENTMNTEAFF
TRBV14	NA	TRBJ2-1	CASSQDILEGHTYNEQFF
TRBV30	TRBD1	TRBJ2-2	CAWGDPGQGSGWNTGELFF
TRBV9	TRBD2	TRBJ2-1	CASSVGTSGNEQFF
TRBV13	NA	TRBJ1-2	CASSPRTQNYGYTF
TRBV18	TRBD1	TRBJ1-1	CASSPDIGGSTEAFF
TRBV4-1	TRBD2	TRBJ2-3	CASSQDGAGGLDTQYF
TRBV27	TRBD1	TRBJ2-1	CASKDRGDYNEQFF
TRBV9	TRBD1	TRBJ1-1	CASSDGTGGTIFF
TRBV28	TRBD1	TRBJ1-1	CASRLAGGNTEAFF
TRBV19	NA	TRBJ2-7	CASMGETYEQYF
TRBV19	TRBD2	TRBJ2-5	CASSIAGGRRETQYF
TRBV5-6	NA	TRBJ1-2	CASTHRGGYTF
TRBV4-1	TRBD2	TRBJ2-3	CASKESGGPGPDAQYF
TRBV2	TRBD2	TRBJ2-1	CASSGSLAGAFDEQFF
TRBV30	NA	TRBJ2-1	CAWSVRQVGEQFF
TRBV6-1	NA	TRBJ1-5	CASSEGQVNNQPQHF
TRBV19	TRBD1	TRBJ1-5	CASSIYLTGRPIIINQPQHF
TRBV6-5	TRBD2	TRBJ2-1	CASNTRGLVLF
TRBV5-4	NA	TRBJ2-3	CASSFRLGRPDTQYF
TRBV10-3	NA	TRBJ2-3	CAISESSWGQGTDTQYF
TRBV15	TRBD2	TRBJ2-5	CAPRCGGETQYF
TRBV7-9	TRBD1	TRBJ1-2	CASSGQGATYYGYTF
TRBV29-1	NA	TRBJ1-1	CSDSNTEAFF
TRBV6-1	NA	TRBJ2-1	CASRLVGEQFF